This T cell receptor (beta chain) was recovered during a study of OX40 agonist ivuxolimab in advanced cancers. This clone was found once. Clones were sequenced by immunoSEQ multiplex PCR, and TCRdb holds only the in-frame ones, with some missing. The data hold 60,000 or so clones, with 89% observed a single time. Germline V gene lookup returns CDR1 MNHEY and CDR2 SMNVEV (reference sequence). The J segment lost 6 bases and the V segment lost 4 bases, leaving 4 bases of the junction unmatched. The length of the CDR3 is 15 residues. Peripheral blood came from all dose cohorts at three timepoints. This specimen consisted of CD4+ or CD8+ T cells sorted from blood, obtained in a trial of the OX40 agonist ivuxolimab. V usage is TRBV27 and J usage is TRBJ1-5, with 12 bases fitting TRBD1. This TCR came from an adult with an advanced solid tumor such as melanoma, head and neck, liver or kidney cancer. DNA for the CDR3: TGTGCCAGCAGTTACGGGACAGGGGGCGGTCAGCCCCAGCATTTT. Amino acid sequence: CASSYGTGGGQPQHF.